The present T cell receptor beta chain was sequenced within a study of cytomegalovirus exposure and HLA in healthy donors. The V and J ends lost 5 bases and 0 bases respectively, with 12 bases between them. The germline V gene encodes CDR1 GTSNPN and CDR2 SVGIG (reference sequence). The CDR3 spans 14 residues. The PCR ran on 60 Vbeta and 13 Jbeta primers. Clones were sequenced by immunoSEQ multiplex PCR, and TCRdb holds only the in-frame ones, with some missing. The sample lists tens of thousands of clones, just under 75% occurring once. The genes are TRBV30 and TRBJ2-3; weak D call: TRBD2 (6 bases). Sequencing input: PBMCs. The TCR sequence derives from a young man in good health and CMV-seropositive. In DNA form, the CDR3 reads TGTGCCTGGGTCCGGGACTCCAGCACAGATACGCAGTATTTT. It encodes CAWVRDSSTDTQYF.